This T cell receptor beta chain was identified in a study of T cells in Graves' hyperthyroidism and ophthalmopathy. RNA transcripts gave rise to amplified TCR beta CDR3 regions. The HTBI primer set drove a first-round RT-PCR of the TCR CDR3. TCRdb fed the multiplex PCR reads into MiXCR, producing one record per CDR3 protein. The repertoire holds fewer than 300,000 distinct CDR3 sequences, with less than 30% as singletons. The CDR3 spans 15 residues. Trimming at V came to 5 bases and at J to 3 bases, leaving 9 bases not matched to a gene. CDR1 is MDHEN and CDR2 is SYDVKM in the germline V gene. This sequence joins TRBV28 and TRBJ2-7; 8 bases match TRBD2. The specimen sequenced was blood. The clonotype originates from a man between 35 and 55 years old with Graves' hyperthyroidism that later progressed to Graves' ophthalmopathy. The CDR3 loop is CASSPLDGRVYEQYF. CDR3 nucleotides: TGTGCCAGCAGTCCCCTCGACGGGAGGGTCTACGAGCAGTACTTC.